One sample yielded the 7 T cell receptor beta chains listed below, sequenced in a study of blood T cells in healthy people across ages. The second PCR ran 7 to 11 cycles with a sample-barcoded 5' primer and J-beta primers. TCRdb reanalysed the 5' RACE reads using MiXCR and keeps one entry per CDR3 protein. This repertoire shows over 1,500,000 distinct CDR3 sequences, 49% found once; its top ten account for more than 2%. The sequencing sample was made of blood. These receptor sequences come from a woman between 40 and 50 years old in good health.

This chain links TRBV5-1 with TRBJ1-6; 7 positions match TRBD1. The V segment lost 0 bases and the J segment 9 bases; nucleotides outside the gene matches: 9. The CDR3 consists of 16 residues. Germline CDR1 is SGHRS and CDR2 is YFSETQ. The CDR3 DNA sequence: TGCGCCAGCAGCTTGGTCGCAGGGGGTCTACGTTCACCCCTCCACTTT. Protein: CASSLVAGGLRSPLHF.

The V gene is TRBV20-1, the J gene TRBJ2-3; D call uncertain. With 5 bases removed from V and 3 bases from J, the gap between germline ends came to 12 bases. Looked up from germline, CDR1 is DFQATT and CDR2 is SNEGSKA (reference sequence). The CDR3 extends over 13 amino acids. The CDR3 spells CSAGQTETDTQYF. CDR3 nucleotides: TGCAGTGCTGGCCAAACAGAGACAGATACGCAGTATTTT.

CDR3 sequence: CASSYSGFGVPSTDTQYF. The CDR3 DNA reads TGTGCCAGCAGTTACTCGGGGTTTGGGGTTCCTAGCACAGATACGCAGTATTTT. The rearrangement joins TRBV6-2 or TRBV6-3 to TRBJ2-3, with no clear D. CDR3 length equals 18 residues. Germline assignment: CDR1 MNHEY and CDR2 SVGEGT. The ends were cut back, 0 bases at V and 0 bases at J, with 16 bases in the middle.

The chain joins TRBV28 to TRBJ2-7; D gene unclear. The CDR3 extends over 14 amino acids. The ends were cut back, 6 bases at V and 3 bases at J, with 15 bases in the middle. Germline V lookup: CDR1 MDHEN, CDR2 SYDVKM. CDR3 bases: TGTGCCAGCAGCCCCCCCGTTAAGGGCTACGAGCAGTACTTC. Amino acids: CASSPPVKGYEQYF.

This clonotype was found a few times. The V gene is TRBV6-6, the J gene TRBJ1-2; TRBD1 is a possible D gene (5 bases). CDR3 length: 14 residues. Germline V CDR1 and CDR2: MNHNY, SVGAGI (reference sequence). Trimming took 0 bases from V and 3 from J, leaving 8 bases between them. The CDR3 sequence is CASSYSSRDYGYTF. CDR3 in DNA: TGTGCCAGCAGTTACTCCTCCAGGGACTATGGCTACACCTTC.

The chain carries TRBV7-2 and TRBJ2-3, with a possible D match to TRBD1 (6 bases). The CDR3 sequence is 13 residues long. The germline V gene has CDR1 SGHTA and CDR2 FQGNSA. V gave up 5 bases and J gave up 5 bases, with 11 bases separating them. Here the CDR3 DNA reads TGTGCCAGCAGCGTTATAGGGGGAGATACGCAGTATTTT. Translated, it gives CASSVIGGDTQYF. The variable domain in full, completed from reference TRBV7-2 and TRBJ2-3, reads GAGVSQSPSNKVTEKGKDVELRCDPISGHTALYWYRQSLGQGLEFLIYFQGNSAPDKSGLPSDRFSAERTGGSVSTLTIQRTQQEDSAVYLCASSVIGGDTQYFGPGTRLTVL.

CDR3 sequence: CASSQTSTSAAKTQYF. In nucleotides, the CDR3 is TGTGCCAGCAGCCAAACTTCGACTAGCGCCGCCAAGACCCAGTACTTC. The chain employs TRBV3-1 and TRBJ2-5; 8 bases are shared with TRBD2. The CDR3 has 16 residues. J gave up 6 bases and V 2 bases, and 11 bases lay outside the gene matches. CDR1 LGHDT and CDR2 YNNKEL come from the germline V gene (reference sequence).